This T cell receptor (beta chain) was recovered during a study of T cell repertoires in cytomegalovirus infection. Study context: Signatures in public TCR beta sequences pointed to both CMV infection and matching HLA type.

The CDR3 covers 15 residues. V lost 2 bases to trimming and J lost 5 bases, with 12 bases between them. General observations from the study: The study found HLA-C-restricted CMV-specific TCR beta clonotypes dominating the ex vivo response. Frequencies of public TCR beta families were cumulated, and this identified carriers of CMV plus the relevant HLA.

This clonotype has a handful of counts. The antigen is unknown. TCRdb used MiXCR to reprocess the reads, holding one entry per CDR3 protein. The profile shows about 37,000 distinct CDR3 sequences, about 48% of them singletons. Sequencing was performed on CD8+ T cells from cultured PBMCs, taken from culture after CMV antigen stimulation. This sequence originates from a human donor in good health (CMV status not recorded). Some clones in this sample may be carry-over from other donors' samples. The genes are TRBV12-3 or TRBV12-4 and TRBJ2-2; no definite D call. The CDR3 nucleotides are TGTGCCAGCAGTTTACTTTCAGGACCGACCGGGGAGCTGTTTTTT. Translating it yields CASSLLSGPTGELFF.